The present entry profiles one T cell receptor beta chain with its context. Its antigen remains unknown. A read error may account for a junction end that differs from germline. Three rounds of nested PCR, following a modified ARM-PCR protocol, produced the TCRbeta library. TCRdb re-called the multiplex PCR reads through MiXCR, storing one row per CDR3 protein. The data contain roughly 44,000 distinct CDR3 sequences, roughly 60% of them seen just once; the ten biggest clones take up under 20%. No cell sorting was done before RNA was extracted from the tissue. More than 3 cm separated this lung sample from the edge of the tumor. The data derive from a study of tumor and adjacent non-tumor tissue in lung cancer. The overall study: There were fewer than 15 adenocarcinoma, a couple of squamous cell carcinoma and 1 small cell lung cancer cases. The patients, around 10 men and a few women, were roughly 30 to 85 with stage I to III disease. Approximately 4.2 million productive TCRbeta reads were obtained per sample on average.

Study-level findings and limits: Tumor repertoires had a smaller top 100 clone share than normal lung.

This clonotype originated in a woman between 40 and 50 years old with non-small cell lung cancer. The specimen was distant non-tumor lung tissue.

The CDR3 protein is CSVEDGPDASTDTQYF. The CDR3 nucleotides are TGCAGCGTCGAAGATGGACCGGATGCTAGCACAGATACGCAGTATTTT. This chain uses TRBV29-1 with TRBJ2-3; D is uncertain. CDR1 SQVTM and CDR2 ANQGSEA come from the germline V gene. The CDR3 is made up of 16 amino acids.